Shown below are 19 T cell receptor beta chains from a single sample sequenced in a study of T cell responses to AZD1222 COVID-19 vaccine. This table comes from immunoSEQ multiplex PCR, and its TCRdb copy is limited to in-frame clones, with some not included. The table shows some 95,000 clones, with 80% to 90% occurring only once. Source: peripheral blood, taken on day 0 of AZD1222 vaccination. These receptors were obtained from an adult in good health.

In its sample, this clone was seen once. The rearrangement links TRBV10-3 to TRBJ1-5; D is unresolved. V gave up 0 bases and J gave up 0 bases, with 9 bases separating them. The CDR3 contains 16 residues. Germline V gives CDR1 ENHRY, CDR2 SYGVKD. CDR3 loop: CAISESEGISNQPQHF. The CDR3 bases are TGTGCCATCAGTGAGTCGGAAGGGATTAGCAATCAGCCCCAGCATTTT.

This rearrangement joins TRBV6-2 or TRBV6-3 to TRBJ1-1; D remains unclear. Germline CDR1 is MNHEY and CDR2 is SVGEGT. The CDR3 extends over 13 amino acids. Trimming cost V 2 bases and J 6 bases, with 10 bases left between them. In nucleotides, the CDR3 is TGTGCCAGCAGTTACGCAACACCGTCTGAAGCTTTCTTT. It translates to CASSYATPSEAFF.

The V and J genes are TRBV28 and TRBJ2-2, with TRBD1 identical over 7 bases. Germline trimming cut 6 bases from V and 8 bases from J; bases unmatched to any gene: 18. Germline V gene lookup returns CDR1 MDHEN and CDR2 SYDVKM. This CDR3 spans 17 amino acids. The CDR3 DNA follows: TGTGCCAGCAGGCTCTGGGGACAGTCCTTAAAGGGGGGGGAGCTGTTTTTT. This gives the protein CASRLWGQSLKGGELFF.

The genes are TRBV5-6 and TRBJ2-5; D gene ambiguous. This CDR3 has 12 amino acids. Trimming stripped 3 bases from V and 0 bases from J, with 3 bases between. Germline CDR1 and CDR2: SGHDT and YYEEEE. The CDR3 sequence is CASSWNQETQYF. The CDR3 DNA follows: TGTGCCAGCAGCTGGAACCAAGAGACCCAGTACTTC.

The V and J genes are TRBV10-1 and TRBJ2-3; D gene uncertain. Trimming took off 3 bases at V and 4 bases at J, with 20 bases between the two ends. This CDR3 region has 17 residues. The germline CDR1 and CDR2 sequences are WNHNN and SYGVQD (reference sequence). The CDR3 coding sequence is TGCGCCAGCAGTGACCGGTGGGCAGCCCCCGGTCCAGATACGCAGTATTTT. Amino acid sequence: CASSDRWAAPGPDTQYF.

V is TRBV29-1 and J is TRBJ2-5; D gene ambiguous. The CDR3 sequence is 11 residues long. Looked up from germline, CDR1 is SQVTM and CDR2 is ANQGSEA. V lost 7 bases, J lost 4 bases, and 10 bases lay in between. The CDR3 bases are TGCAGCGCCCGACTTGGAGAGACCCAGTACTTC. Amino acids: CSARLGETQYF.

This chain joins TRBV12-3 or TRBV12-4 and TRBJ2-5; D may be TRBD2 (5 bases). This CDR3 spans 13 amino acids. V lost 6 bases, J lost 0 bases, and 8 bases lay in between. The CDR3 DNA sequence: TGTGCCAGCAGACCGGGGAACCAAGAGACCCAGTACTTC. It yields the protein CASRPGNQETQYF.

The V call is TRBV7-8, the J call TRBJ1-4; TRBD1 agrees at 7 bases. Germline CDR1 is SGHVS and CDR2 is FQNEAQ. The CDR3 is 16 amino acids. Trimming removed 4 bases from V and 3 bases from J; junction bases left unmatched: 8. CDR3 DNA: TGTGCCAGCAGCTCGAAGCGGACAGGTCCTAATGAAAAACTGTTTTTT. It translates to CASSSKRTGPNEKLFF.

This clone was recorded once. The rearrangement links TRBV7-9 to TRBJ2-1; no clear D gene. The germline gives CDR1 SEHNR, CDR2 FQNEAQ (reference sequence). V was trimmed by 3 bases and J by 7 bases, leaving 13 bases between them. The CDR3 has 14 amino acids. CDR3 loop: CASSFAGSKNEQFF. The CDR3 region has the DNA TGTGCCAGCAGCTTTGCAGGAAGCAAGAATGAGCAGTTCTTC. Using reference TRBV7-9 and TRBJ2-1 for the parts outside the CDR3, the full variable domain is DTGVSQNPRHKITKRGQNVTFRCDPISEHNRLYWYRQTLGQGPEFLTYFQNEAQLEKSRLLSDRFSAERPKGSFSTLEIQRTEQGDSAMYLCASSFAGSKNEQFFGPGTRLTVL.

The chain has TRBV9 and TRBJ2-7; 9 bases agree with TRBD1. Per germline, CDR1 SGDLS and CDR2 YYNGEE. Losses at the gene ends were 4 bases for V and 1 base for J; bases not matched to a gene: 9. This CDR3 comprises 16 residues. For the CDR3, the DNA is TGTGCCAGCAGCCCGTGGTATGGACAGGGGTCCTACGAGCAGTACTTC. Its protein product is CASSPWYGQGSYEQYF.

This clone came up once. The chain links TRBV10-3 to TRBJ2-7; TRBD2 might be the D (5 bases). The length of the CDR3 is 15 residues. Germline V gene sequence: CDR1 ENHRY, CDR2 SYGVKD. The V end lost 10 bases, the J end lost 1 base, and 20 bases lay between the germline ends. CDR3 nucleotides: TGTGCCACCCAGACTCAAGACGGAGGTTCCTACGAGCAGTACTTC. Its protein is CATQTQDGGSYEQYF.

This clone is a singleton in its sample. V and J are TRBV23-1 and TRBJ2-3, with a weak D call TRBD1 (5 bases). TRBV23-1 is given ORF status, its function remaining uncertain. Trimming took 6 bases from V and 1 from J, leaving 5 bases between them. The CDR3 is made up of 12 amino acids. As DNA, the CDR3 is TGCGCCAGCAGACAGGGCACAGATACGCAGTATTTT. Amino acids: CASRQGTDTQYF.

The chain uses TRBV5-8 and TRBJ2-3, with TRBD2 identical over 9 bases. V shed 0 bases and J 5 bases; nucleotides not matched to a gene: 4. This CDR3 has 15 residues. Germline assignment: CDR1 SGHTS and CDR2 YDEGEE. The CDR3 DNA reads TGTGCCAGCAGCTTGGGTAGCGGGGGAGGAGATACGCAGTATTTT. Its protein product is CASSLGSGGGDTQYF.

The chain carries TRBV25-1 and TRBJ1-2; 7 nucleotides align to TRBD1. The CDR3 runs 12 residues. CDR1 is MGHDK, CDR2 SYGVNS, per germline. Losses at the gene ends were 6 bases for V and 4 bases for J; bases not matched to a gene: 2. In DNA, the CDR3 is TGTGCCAGCAGGACAGGGAGCTATGGCTACACCTTC. Protein sequence: CASRTGSYGYTF.

This clone was counted between two and nine times. A read error may produce the germline difference seen at one junction end. V gene TRBV30 combines with J gene TRBJ2-7; D possibly matches TRBD1 or TRBD2 (6 bases each). The germline gives CDR1 GTSNPN, CDR2 SVGIG (reference sequence). The CDR3 loop spans 14 amino acids. The CDR3 loop reads CAWSRGTSSHEQYF. The CDR3 DNA reads TGTGCCTGGAGTCGCGGGACAAGCTCCCACGAGCAGTACTTC. The whole variable domain, remainder taken from reference TRBV30 and TRBJ2-7, is SQTIHQWPATLVQPVGSPLSLECTVEGTSNPNLYWYRQAAGRGLQLLFYSVGIGQISSEVPQNLSASRPQDRQFILSSKKLLLSDSGFYLCAWSRGTSSHEQYFGPGTRLTVT.

This chain connects TRBV19 to TRBJ2-6; 7 bases map to TRBD1. V lost 6 bases and J lost 2; bases outside the gene matches: 7. The germline gives CDR1 LNHDA, CDR2 SQIVND (reference sequence). The CDR3 spans 16 residues. The CDR3 bases are TGTGCCAGTAGAAGGACAGGCGTAACTGGGGCCAACGTCCTGACTTTC. Translated: CASRRTGVTGANVLTF.

This chain links TRBV2 with TRBJ1-1, with 8 bases identical to TRBD1. The CDR3 has 13 amino acids. The J segment lost 11 bases and the V segment lost 6 bases, leaving 11 bases of the junction unmatched. Per germline, CDR1 SNHLY and CDR2 FYNNEI. For the CDR3, the DNA is TGTGCCAGCAGGACGGGACAGGCTAATTTGGCTTTCTTT. Protein product: CASRTGQANLAFF. The complete variable domain, with remaining parts taken from reference TRBV2 and TRBJ1-1, reads EPEVTQTPSHQVTQMGQEVILRCVPISNHLYFYWYRQILGQKVEFLVSFYNNEISEKSEIFDDQFSVERPDGSNFTLKIRSTKLEDSAMYFCASRTGQANLAFFGQGTRLTVV.

The chain recombines TRBV29-1 with TRBJ2-7; D gene unclear. The CDR3 covers 11 residues. The V and J ends lost 6 bases and 1 base respectively, with 7 bases between them. The germline gives CDR1 SQVTM, CDR2 ANQGSEA. As DNA, the CDR3 is TGCAGCGTCCACCAATCCTACGAGCAGTACTTC. Protein: CSVHQSYEQYF.

The chain couples TRBV21-1 to TRBJ1-2. TRBV21-1 is noted as a pseudogene. The CDR3 consists of 17 residues. CDR3 bases: TGTGCCAGCAGCAAAGCGCGCCGGGACGGGGATAACTATGGCTACACCTTC. Its translation: CASSKARRDGDNYGYTF.